Below, one T cell receptor beta chain is given with its context. In its sample, this clone was seen a few times. Its antigen remains unidentified. Base qualities are not recorded, but no much larger clone differs from it by a single base. In total, approximately 690 healthy bone marrow donors made up the cohort. Cohort members were all nominally healthy when sampled, although unrecorded immune exposures were likely present. The donor tested CMV seropositive, placing the donor among the roughly 300 seropositive members of the cohort. A peripheral blood sample was collected from each donor, and TCR beta sequencing was performed on peripheral blood mononuclear cells. The Qiagen DNeasy Blood Extraction Kit was used to extract genomic DNA from the blood cell samples. This sample stems from a study of cytomegalovirus exposure and HLA in healthy donors (dated by TCRdb to the late 2010s). Looking at the study overall: An earlier analysis of roughly 500 of the donors reported about 300 Gb of sequence data and 117 million unique TCR beta sequences obtained from roughly 180 million T cells. Around 330 gigabases of sequencing data and approximately 91 million unique TCR sequences made up an early release that covered around 640 HLA-typed donors. Of the roughly 400 genotyped donors, roughly 80% were placed in the genetic ancestry cluster associated with self-reported Caucasian donors. The study aimed to test whether cataloging public T cell receptors could reveal signatures of past pathogen exposure. Using immunosequencing, the study profiled T cell repertoires from 550 to 750 subjects and related those repertoires to cytomegalovirus serostatus. Besides the first cohort of approximately 670 subjects, a separate validation cohort made up of 120 different subjects was used. High-throughput TCR immunosequencing, statistical association of individual TCRs with disease status, and machine learning were combined to predict cytomegalovirus infection status. A later analysis re-examined previously published TCR beta repertoires from just over 650 donors and added high-resolution HLA genotyping to investigate patterns of TCR occurrence. The later analysis used no new phenotypic data to find candidate immune exposures, relying instead on TCR beta sequences and their occurrence across donors. An earlier analysis of 587 of the donors used high-throughput TCR beta sequencing to judge whether each TCR beta V gene segment behaved as functional or pseudogenic. Donor age, sex, ethnicity and CMV serostatus were compiled together with the repertoire data. A later genetic analysis took genome-wide SNP genotypes for about 55% of the 666 donors and used that subset as a discovery cohort. All discovery cohort repertoires had been generated using a single sequencing platform. HLA typing covered class I and class II loci at four-digit resolution. The number of donors typed differed by locus, with roughly 629-640 for A, B, C, DRB1 and DQB1, around 500 for DQA1, about 610 for DPA1, and approximately 470 for DPB1. Several DR-DQ haplotypes were treated as single units for association and clustering because of strong linkage in the cohort. On average, roughly 250,000 unique TCR beta nucleotide sequences were sequenced per donor among about 400 genotyped donors of the cohort, with about 19% of those sequences being non-productive. Overall study outcomes, separate from this receptor: Most TCR sequences were seen in very few donors, while some public TCRs were found in many individuals. A further reported finding was that TCR beta sequences accurately predicted the HLA-A and HLA-B alleles for most subjects in the first cohort. In a later analysis, HLA-associated TCR beta chains were found to be more clonally expanded and to have lower generation probabilities than equally common non-associated chains. The authors suggested that the approach could potentially be generalized to other disease states and immunological phenotypes. A cluster of highly shared sequence variants was judged likely to be a technical artifact of the sequencing pipeline. Linkage disequilibrium might explain the correlated functional status among segregating V segments, but an unknown experimental factor could not be ruled out. In a later genetic analysis, a missense DCLRE1C variant was associated with V-gene and J-gene trimming of TCR beta chains, and the association was replicated in an independent cohort. A few of the identified cytomegalovirus-associated TCR beta chains were confirmed in vitro to be specific for cytomegalovirus antigens. A later analysis found that TCR association rates varied across HLA loci, with DRB1 alleles showing the most associated TCRs and HLA-C alleles the fewest. The cohort was sequenced for TCR beta chains only, and without alpha or paired-chain data the features that could be detected were limited. Because HLA typing was missing for some donors at each locus, association tests included only the typed subset. According to a later analysis, parvovirus B19, influenza, CMV and Epstein-Barr virus appeared linked to several top co-occurrence clusters. Some IMGT-functional V segments, including TRBV6-2 and TRBV6-3, could not be distinguished by the 87-base-pair reads and were therefore excluded. An earlier analysis of approximately 500 of the donors showed that most TCR beta V segments appeared in productive rearrangements either about 87% or about 30% of the time, which broadly matched IMGT annotations. Cytomegalovirus status was reported to be diagnosed by the classifier with high specificity and sensitivity in both the original and validation cohorts. In a later analysis, around 17,000 TCR beta sequences were associated with specific HLA alleles at a false discovery rate of 0.05. In the study, 150 to 200 TCR beta chains were listed as associated with cytomegalovirus. In a later analysis, most CMV-associated TCR beta chains were found to appear HLA-restricted, with HLA associations seemingly driven largely by CMV exposure. Presence/absence analyses assumed roughly uniform sequencing depth across donors, an assumption that may not hold. Because counts were too low, roughly 16 rarely observed V segments, including chromosome 9 orphons, were excluded from the earlier analysis of about 500 of the donors. Strong co-occurrence of HLA alleles, especially DR and DQ, made assigning TCR associations to individual alleles difficult. CMV serostatus was the only immune exposure information available for the cohort. Compared with the 666-donor mean, donors in an Asian-associated ancestry cluster had fewer N-insertions in productive TCRs, according to a later genetic analysis.

The method was the immunoSEQ multiplex PCR assay. A mixture of 60 forward primers for TCR Vbeta segments and 13 reverse primers for TCR Jbeta segments was used in the multiplex PCR. The CDR3 region of rearranged TCR beta genes was amplified from genomic DNA by a multiplex PCR assay. The Illumina HiSeq System was used to sequence the amplified TCR beta libraries as 87-base-pair reads. The study's processing was this. Across the 666 repertoires, a later analysis counted about 81 million unique TCR beta chains, 9 million to 14 million of which were shared by at least two donors. Raw reads were error-corrected and collapsed into unique sequences with a nearest-neighbor algorithm that merged closely related sequences to remove PCR and sequencing errors. V, D and J gene segments were assigned by aligning CDR3 sequences to IMGT reference sequences. For a sequence to be retained, a match of at least six nucleotides was required to both a V gene segment and a J gene segment. A rearrangement was called productive if the CDR3 had no stop codons and remained in frame with V and J, and every other rearrangement was called non-productive. Following IMGT convention, CDR3 was defined as the stretch from the second conserved V-encoded cysteine to the conserved J-encoded phenylalanine. Sequences without an unambiguous match to a single V gene segment were excluded from the earlier analysis of 450 to 650 of the donors. In an earlier analysis of a few hundred of the donors, V segments were called functional above 56.7% productive rearrangements and were called segregating when the between-donor standard deviation exceeded 5%. A statistical classification framework was built to diagnose cytomegalovirus status from the catalog of TCR beta chain sequences. In a later analysis, V and J genes were assigned by comparing TCR nucleotide sequences against IMGT/GENE-DB human TR gene sequences. Using the TCRdist pipeline, a later analysis assigned CDR3 sequences along with most-parsimonious VDJ recombination scenarios. In a later analysis, each TCR beta chain was defined by its CDR3 amino acid sequence together with its V-gene family, and reads without a unique V-gene family were excluded. To address suspected cross-contamination and a sequencing artifact, a later analysis removed a few hundred highly shared, low-generation-probability nucleotide sequences. A later analysis calculated a clonal expansion index for each public chain from normalized within-repertoire ranks of inferred template counts. In a later analysis, generation probabilities were computed using a VDJ recombination model fitted to out-of-frame rearrangements, and the results were checked against IGoR. A later analysis scored TCR-TCR, TCR-HLA and TCR-CMV co-occurrence with hypergeometric tests, applying a repertoire-size bias correction to TCR pairs. In a later analysis, false discovery rates were estimated by permuting HLA or CMV assignments 20 times. In a later analysis, co-occurring TCRs were grouped using DBSCAN, with TCRdist sequence similarity added in when clustering inside HLA-allele-positive subsets. Co-occurrence clustering excluded repertoires with fewer than 30,000 or more than 120,000 public chains, plus five with anomalous nucleotide sharing. This is the immuneACCESS table as TCRdb keeps it, with only in-frame sequences that have V and J called. A part of the clones is gone; compared with another copy, unresolved V genes explain less than half, and the rest is unexplained. That table supplies the V and J calls and clone size; D and trimming were determined from the DNA. Recorded for this sample are around 170,000 clones; over 70% of them occurred a single time. The top ten clonotypes cover over 2.5% of the sample.

V was cut back by 0 bases and J by 0 bases, leaving a gap of 8 bases between them. CDR1 KGHSH and CDR2 LQKENI were looked up in the germline V gene. The CDR3 spans 15 residues, from the cysteine through the phenylalanine. Here the CDR3 DNA is all that survives: 45 bases in frame from base 1. Sequencing was performed on PBMCs. The TCR sequence derives from a woman aged 50 to 60 in good health and CMV-seropositive. The chain joins TRBV18 to TRBJ2-5; D gene: possibly TRBD1, on 6 matching bases. The DNA sequence is given as TGTGCCAGCTCACCACCCCAGGGGTACCAAGAGACCCAGTACTTC. Translation gives CASSPPQGYQETQYF.